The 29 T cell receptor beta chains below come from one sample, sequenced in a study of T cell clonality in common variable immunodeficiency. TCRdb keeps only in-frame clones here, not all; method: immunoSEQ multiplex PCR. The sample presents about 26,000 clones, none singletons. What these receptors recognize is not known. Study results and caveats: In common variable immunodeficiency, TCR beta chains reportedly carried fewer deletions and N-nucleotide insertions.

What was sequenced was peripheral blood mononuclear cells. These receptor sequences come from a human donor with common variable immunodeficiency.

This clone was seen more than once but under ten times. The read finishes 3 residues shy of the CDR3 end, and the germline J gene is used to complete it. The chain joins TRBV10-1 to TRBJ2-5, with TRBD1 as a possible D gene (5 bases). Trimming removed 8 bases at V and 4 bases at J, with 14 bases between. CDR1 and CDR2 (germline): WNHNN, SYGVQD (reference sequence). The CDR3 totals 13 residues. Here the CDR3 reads CASLCTGGETQYF. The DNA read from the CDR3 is TGCGCCAGCCTATGTACAGGTGGAGAGACC.

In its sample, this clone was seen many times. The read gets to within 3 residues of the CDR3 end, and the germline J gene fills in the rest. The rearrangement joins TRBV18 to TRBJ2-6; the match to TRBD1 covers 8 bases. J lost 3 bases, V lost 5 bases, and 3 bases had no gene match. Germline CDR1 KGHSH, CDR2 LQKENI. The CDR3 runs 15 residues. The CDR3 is CASSARGLGANVLTF. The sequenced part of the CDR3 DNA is TGTGCCAGCTCAGCCAGGGGGCTTGGGGCCAACGTC.

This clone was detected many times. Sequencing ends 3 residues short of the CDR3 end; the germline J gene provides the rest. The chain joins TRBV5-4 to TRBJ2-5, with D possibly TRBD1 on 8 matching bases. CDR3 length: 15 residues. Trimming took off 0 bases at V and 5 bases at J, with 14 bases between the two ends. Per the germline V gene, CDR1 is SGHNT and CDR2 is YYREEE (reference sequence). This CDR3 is CASSLGTGRGETQYF. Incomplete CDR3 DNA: TGTGCCAGCAGCTTGGGGACAGGGCGGGGGGAGACC.

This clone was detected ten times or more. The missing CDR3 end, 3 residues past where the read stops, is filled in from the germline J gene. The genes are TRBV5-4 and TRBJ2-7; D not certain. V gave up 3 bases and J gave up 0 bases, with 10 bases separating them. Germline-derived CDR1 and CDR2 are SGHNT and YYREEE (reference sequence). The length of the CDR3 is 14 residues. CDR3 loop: CASSSNPSSYEQYF. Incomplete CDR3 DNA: TGTGCCAGCAGCTCAAATCCCAGCTCCTACGAG.

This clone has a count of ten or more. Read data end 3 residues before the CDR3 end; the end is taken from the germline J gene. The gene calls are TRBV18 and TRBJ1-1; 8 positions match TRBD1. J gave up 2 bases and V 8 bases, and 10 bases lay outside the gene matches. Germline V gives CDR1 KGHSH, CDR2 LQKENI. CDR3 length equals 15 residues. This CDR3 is CASARDRMDNTEAFF. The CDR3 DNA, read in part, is TGTGCCAGCGCGCGGGACAGGATGGACAACACTGAA.

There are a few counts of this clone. This chain's CDR3 is CASSLSSLYEQYF. CDR3 DNA (partial): TGTGCCAGCAGCTTATCTAGCCTGTACGAG. This chain joins TRBV11-2 and TRBJ2-7; a weak D match, TRBD2 (5 bases). The missing CDR3 end, 3 residues past where the read stops, is filled in from the germline J gene. The germline V gene has CDR1 SGHAT and CDR2 FQNNGV. The CDR3 has 13 residues. V was pared by 2 bases and J by 4 bases, with 9 bases between.

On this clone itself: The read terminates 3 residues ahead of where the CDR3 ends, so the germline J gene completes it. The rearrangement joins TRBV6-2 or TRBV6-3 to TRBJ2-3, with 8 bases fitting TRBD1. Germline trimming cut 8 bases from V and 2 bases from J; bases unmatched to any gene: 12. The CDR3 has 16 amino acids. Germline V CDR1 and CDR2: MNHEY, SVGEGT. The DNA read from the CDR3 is TGTGCCAGCGCTTATACCAGGGGGCGCCTCACAGATACG. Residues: CASAYTRGRLTDT. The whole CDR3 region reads CASAYTRGRLTDTQYF.

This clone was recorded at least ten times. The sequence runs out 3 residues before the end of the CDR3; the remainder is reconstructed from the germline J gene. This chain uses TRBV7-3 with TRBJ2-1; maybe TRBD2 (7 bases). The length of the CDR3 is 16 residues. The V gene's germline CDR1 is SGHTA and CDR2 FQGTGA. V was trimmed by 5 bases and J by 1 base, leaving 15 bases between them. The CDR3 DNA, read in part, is TGTGCCAGCAGCCCTGGGGGGGCTTCATCCTACAATGAG. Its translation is CASSPGGASSYNE. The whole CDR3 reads CASSPGGASSYNEQFF.

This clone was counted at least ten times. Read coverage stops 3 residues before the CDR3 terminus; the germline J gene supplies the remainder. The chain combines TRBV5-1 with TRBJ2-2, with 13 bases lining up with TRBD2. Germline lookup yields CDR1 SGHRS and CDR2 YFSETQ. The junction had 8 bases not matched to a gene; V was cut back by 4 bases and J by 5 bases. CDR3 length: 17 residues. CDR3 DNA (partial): TGCGCCAGCAGCGGAAGGACTAGCGGGGGACGTACCGGGGAG. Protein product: CASSGRTSGGRTGE. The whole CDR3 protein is CASSGRTSGGRTGELFF. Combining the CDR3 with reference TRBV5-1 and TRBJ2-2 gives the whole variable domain KAGVTQTPRYLIKTRGQQVTLSCSPISGHRSVSWYQQTPGQGLQFLFEYFSETQRNKGNFPGRFSGRQFSNSRSEMNVSTLELGDSALYLCASSGRTSGGRTGELFFGEGSRLTVL.

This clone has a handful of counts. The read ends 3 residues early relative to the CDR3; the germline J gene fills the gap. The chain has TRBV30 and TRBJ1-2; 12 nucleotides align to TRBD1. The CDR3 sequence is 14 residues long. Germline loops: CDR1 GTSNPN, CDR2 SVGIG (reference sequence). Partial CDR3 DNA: TGTGCCTGGACCGGGACAGGGGGCGCACGGGGC. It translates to CAWTGTGGARG. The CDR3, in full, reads CAWTGTGGARGYTF.

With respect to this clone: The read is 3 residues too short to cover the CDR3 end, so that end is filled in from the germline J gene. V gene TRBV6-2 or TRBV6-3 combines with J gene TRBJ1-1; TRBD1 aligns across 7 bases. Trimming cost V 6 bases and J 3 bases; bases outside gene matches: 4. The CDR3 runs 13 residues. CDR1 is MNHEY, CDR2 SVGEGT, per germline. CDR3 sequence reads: CASSRDSYTEAFF. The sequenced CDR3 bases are TGTGCCAGCAGCCGGGACAGCTACACTGAA.

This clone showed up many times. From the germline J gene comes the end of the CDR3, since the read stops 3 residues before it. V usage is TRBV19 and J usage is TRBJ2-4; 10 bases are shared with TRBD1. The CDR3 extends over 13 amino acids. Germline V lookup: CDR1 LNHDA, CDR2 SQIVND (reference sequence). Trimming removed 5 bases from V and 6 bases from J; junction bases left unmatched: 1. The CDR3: CASSGTGANIQYF. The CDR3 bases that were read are TGTGCCAGTAGTGGGACAGGGGCAAACATT.

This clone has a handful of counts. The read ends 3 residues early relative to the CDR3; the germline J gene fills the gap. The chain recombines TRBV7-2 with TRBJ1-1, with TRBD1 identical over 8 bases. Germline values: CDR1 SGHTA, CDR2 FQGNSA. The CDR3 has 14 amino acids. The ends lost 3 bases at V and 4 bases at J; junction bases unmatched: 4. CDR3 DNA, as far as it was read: TGTGCCAGCAGCTTGCAGGGGGCTGGCACTGAA. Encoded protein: CASSLQGAGTE. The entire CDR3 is CASSLQGAGTEAFF.

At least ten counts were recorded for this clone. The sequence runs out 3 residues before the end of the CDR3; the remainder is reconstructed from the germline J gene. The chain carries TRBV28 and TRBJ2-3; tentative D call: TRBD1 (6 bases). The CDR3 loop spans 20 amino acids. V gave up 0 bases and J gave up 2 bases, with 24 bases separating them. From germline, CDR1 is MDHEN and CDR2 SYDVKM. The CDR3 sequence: CASSLWVVDSEGLNTDTQYF. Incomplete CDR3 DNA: TGTGCCAGCAGTTTATGGGTCGTGGACAGCGAGGGTCTCAACACAGATACG.

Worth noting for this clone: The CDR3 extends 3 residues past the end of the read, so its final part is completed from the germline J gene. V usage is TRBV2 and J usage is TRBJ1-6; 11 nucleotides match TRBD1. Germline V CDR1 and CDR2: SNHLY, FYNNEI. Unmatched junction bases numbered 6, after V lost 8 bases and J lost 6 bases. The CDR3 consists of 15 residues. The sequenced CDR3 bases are TGTGCCAGCCGGGACAGGGGGATTCGTAATTCACCC. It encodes CASRDRGIRNSP. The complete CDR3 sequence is CASRDRGIRNSPLHF.

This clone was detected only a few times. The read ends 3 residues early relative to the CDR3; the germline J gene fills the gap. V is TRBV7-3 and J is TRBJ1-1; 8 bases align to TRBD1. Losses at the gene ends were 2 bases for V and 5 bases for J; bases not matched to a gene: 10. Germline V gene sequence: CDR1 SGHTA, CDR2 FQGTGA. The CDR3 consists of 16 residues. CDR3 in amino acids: CASSLGGGRGRTEAFF. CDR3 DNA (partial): TGTGCCAGCAGCTTAGGGGGGGGCAGGGGGCGAACTGAA.

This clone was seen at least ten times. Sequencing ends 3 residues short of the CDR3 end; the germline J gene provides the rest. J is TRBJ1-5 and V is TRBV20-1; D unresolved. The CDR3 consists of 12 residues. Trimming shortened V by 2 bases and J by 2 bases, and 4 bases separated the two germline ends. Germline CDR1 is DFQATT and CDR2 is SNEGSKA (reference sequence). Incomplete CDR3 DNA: TGCAGTGCTAGACAGGGCAATCAGCCC. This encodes CSARQGNQP. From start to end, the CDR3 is CSARQGNQPQHF.

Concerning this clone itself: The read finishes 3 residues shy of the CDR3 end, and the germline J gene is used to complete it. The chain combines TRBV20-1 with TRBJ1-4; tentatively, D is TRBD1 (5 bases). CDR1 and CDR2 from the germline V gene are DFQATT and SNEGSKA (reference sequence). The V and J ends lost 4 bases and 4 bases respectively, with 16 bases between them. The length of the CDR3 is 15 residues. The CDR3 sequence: CSATSGDGLNEKLFF. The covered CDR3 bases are TGCAGTGCTACGAGCGGGGACGGTCTTAATGAAAAA.

CDR3 in amino acids: CAGPDSSETYEQYF. The CDR3 bases that were read are TGTGCCGGACCAGACAGTTCCGAGACCTACGAG. This chain connects TRBV6-4 to TRBJ2-7; the D gene is possibly TRBD1 (5 bases). Read coverage stops 3 residues before the CDR3 terminus; the germline J gene supplies the remainder. CDR1 is MRHNA, CDR2 SNTAGT, per germline. The CDR3 loop spans 14 amino acids. V was trimmed by 11 bases and J by 2 bases, leaving 19 bases between them.

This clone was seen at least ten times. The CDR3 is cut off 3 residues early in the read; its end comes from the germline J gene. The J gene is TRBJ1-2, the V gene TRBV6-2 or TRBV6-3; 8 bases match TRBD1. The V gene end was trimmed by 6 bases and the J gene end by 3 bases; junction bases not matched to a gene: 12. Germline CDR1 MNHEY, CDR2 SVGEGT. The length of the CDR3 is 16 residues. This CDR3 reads CASRADRAWEHYGYTF. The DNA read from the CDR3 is TGTGCCAGCAGAGCGGACAGGGCTTGGGAACACTATGGC.

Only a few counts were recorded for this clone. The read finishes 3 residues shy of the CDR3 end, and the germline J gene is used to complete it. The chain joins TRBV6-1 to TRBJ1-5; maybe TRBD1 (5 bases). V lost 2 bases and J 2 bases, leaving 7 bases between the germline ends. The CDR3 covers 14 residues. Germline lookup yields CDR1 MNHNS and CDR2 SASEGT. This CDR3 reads CASSELTGNQPQHF. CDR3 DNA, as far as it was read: TGTGCCAGCAGTGAATTGACAGGCAATCAGCCC.

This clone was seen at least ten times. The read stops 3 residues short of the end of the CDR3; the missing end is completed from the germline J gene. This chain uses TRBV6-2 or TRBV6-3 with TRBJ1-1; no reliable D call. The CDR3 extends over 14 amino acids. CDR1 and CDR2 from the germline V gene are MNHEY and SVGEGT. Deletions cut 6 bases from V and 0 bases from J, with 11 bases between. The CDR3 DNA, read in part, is TGTGCCAGCAGCAACGGTCCCCTGAACACTGAA. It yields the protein CASSNGPLNTE. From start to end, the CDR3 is CASSNGPLNTEAFF.

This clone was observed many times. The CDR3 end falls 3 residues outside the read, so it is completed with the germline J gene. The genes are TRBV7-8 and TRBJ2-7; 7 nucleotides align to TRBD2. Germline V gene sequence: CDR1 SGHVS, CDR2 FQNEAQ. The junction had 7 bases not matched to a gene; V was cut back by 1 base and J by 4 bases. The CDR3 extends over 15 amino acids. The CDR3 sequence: CASSLVAGGDYEQYF. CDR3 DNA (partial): TGTGCCAGCAGCTTAGTAGCTGGGGGGGATTACGAG.

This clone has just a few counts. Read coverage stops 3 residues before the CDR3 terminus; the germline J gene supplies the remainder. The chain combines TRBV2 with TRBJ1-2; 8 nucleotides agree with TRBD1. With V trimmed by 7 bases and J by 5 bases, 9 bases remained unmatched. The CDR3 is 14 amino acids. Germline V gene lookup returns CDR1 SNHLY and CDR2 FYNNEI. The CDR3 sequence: CASTWATGEYGYTF. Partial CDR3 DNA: TGTGCCAGCACTTGGGCGACAGGGGAATATGGC.

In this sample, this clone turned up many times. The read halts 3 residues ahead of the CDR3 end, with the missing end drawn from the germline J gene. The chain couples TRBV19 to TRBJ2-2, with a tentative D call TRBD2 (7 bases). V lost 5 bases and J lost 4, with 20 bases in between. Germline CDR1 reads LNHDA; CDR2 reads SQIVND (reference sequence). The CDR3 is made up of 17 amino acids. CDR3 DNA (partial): TGTGCCAGTAGTCCCACGGGTAGGAGGGGGGGCACCGGGGAG. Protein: CASSPTGRRGGTGE. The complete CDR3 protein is CASSPTGRRGGTGELFF.

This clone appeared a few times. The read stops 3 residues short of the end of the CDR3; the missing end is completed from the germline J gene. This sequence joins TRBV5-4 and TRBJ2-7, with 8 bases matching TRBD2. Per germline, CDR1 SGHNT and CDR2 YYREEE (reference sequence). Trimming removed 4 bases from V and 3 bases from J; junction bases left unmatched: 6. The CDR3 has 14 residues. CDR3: CASSLRGGGYEQYF. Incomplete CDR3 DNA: TGTGCCAGCAGCCTCCGGGGGGGAGGCTACGAG.

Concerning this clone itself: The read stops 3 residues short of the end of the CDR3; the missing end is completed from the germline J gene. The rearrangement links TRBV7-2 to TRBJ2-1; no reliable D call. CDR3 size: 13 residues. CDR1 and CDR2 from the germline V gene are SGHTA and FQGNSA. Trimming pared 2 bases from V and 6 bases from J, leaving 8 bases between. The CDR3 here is CASSLNALNEQFF. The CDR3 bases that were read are TGTGCCAGCAGCTTAAATGCGCTCAATGAG.

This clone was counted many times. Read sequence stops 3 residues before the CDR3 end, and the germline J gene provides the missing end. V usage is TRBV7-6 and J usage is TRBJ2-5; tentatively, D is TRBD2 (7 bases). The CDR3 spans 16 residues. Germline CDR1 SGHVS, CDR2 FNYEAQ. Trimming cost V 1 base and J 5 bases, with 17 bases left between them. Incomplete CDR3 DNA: TGTGCCAGCAGCTTAGTAGCGAGGGGGGGAGAGGAGACC. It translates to CASSLVARGGEET. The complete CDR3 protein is CASSLVARGGEETQYF.

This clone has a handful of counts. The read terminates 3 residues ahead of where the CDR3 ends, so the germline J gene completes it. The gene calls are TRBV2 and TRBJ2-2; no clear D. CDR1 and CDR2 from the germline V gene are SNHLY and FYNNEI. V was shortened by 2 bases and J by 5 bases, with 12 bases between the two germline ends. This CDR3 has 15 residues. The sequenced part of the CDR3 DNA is TGTGCCAGCAGTGAATCTAGTATTAATACCGGGGAG. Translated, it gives CASSESSINTGE. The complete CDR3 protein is CASSESSINTGELFF.